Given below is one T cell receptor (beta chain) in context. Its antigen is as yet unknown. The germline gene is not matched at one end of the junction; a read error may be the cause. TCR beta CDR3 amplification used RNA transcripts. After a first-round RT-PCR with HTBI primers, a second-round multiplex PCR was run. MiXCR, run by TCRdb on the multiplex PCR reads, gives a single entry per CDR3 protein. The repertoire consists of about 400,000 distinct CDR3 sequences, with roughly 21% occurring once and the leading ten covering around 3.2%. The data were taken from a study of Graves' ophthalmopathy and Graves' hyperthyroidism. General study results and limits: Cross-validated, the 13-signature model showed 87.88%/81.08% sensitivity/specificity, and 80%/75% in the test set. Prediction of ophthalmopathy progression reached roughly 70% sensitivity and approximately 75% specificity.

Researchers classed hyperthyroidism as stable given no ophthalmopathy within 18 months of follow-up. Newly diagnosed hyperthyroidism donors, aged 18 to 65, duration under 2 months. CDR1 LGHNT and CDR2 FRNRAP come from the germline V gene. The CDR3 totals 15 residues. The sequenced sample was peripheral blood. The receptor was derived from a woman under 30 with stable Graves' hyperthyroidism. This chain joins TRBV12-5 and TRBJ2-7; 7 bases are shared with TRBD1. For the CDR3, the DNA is TGTGCTAGTGATTTGCCCTACAGGGGATCGGACGAGCAGTACTTC. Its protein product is CASDLPYRGSDEQYF.